One and the same sample provided the 24 T cell receptor beta chains below, sequenced in a study of cytomegalovirus exposure and HLA in healthy donors. PCR used 60 Vbeta primers and 13 Jbeta primers. Some clones are missing from TCRdb's copy, which holds only in-frame ones; the method was immunoSEQ multiplex PCR. This table holds around 110,000 clones, under 80% found once. The source material was PBMCs. Every receptor here comes from a man aged 60-69 years in good health and CMV-seronegative.

This clone was counted between two and nine times. The chain has TRBV4-3 and TRBJ2-5; TRBD2 might be the D (5 bases). The closer fit of TRBJ2-7 to the DNA end suggests the J call may be wrong. The CDR3 is 16 amino acids. CDR1 is LGHNA and CDR2 is YSLEER in the germline V gene. CDR3 region: CASSQDETGLTYEQYF. In DNA form, the CDR3 reads TGCGCCAGCAGCCAAGATGAGACGGGGTTGACCTACGAGCAGTACTTC.

Written as DNA, the CDR3 is TGTGCCAGCAGCACCTTTATGCGGGGGCGCCTAGATACGCAGTATTTT. This sequence encodes CASSTFMRGRLDTQYF. V and J are TRBV7-2 and TRBJ2-3; D is perhaps TRBD2 (7 bases). V lost 5 bases, J lost 5 bases, and 20 bases lay in between. The germline CDR1 and CDR2 sequences are SGHTA and FQGNSA. The CDR3 is 16 amino acids.

This clone has a single count. V gene TRBV18 combines with J gene TRBJ1-1, with a possible D match to TRBD1 (5 bases). The V gene's germline CDR1 is KGHSH and CDR2 LQKENI. V shed 4 bases and J shed 1 base, with 10 bases lying between them. The CDR3 is made up of 14 amino acids. The CDR3 bases are TGTGCCAGCTCACGAAGGGGCACGAACACTGAAGCTTTCTTT. It is translated as CASSRRGTNTEAFF.

The chain couples TRBV6-5 to TRBJ1-6, with TRBD1 identical over 8 bases. The V segment lost 6 bases and the J segment 9 bases; nucleotides outside the gene matches: 4. The CDR3 extends over 13 amino acids. The germline CDR1 and CDR2 sequences are MNHEY and SVGAGI. In DNA form, the CDR3 reads TGTGCCAGCAGACGGGACAGGTTTTCACCCCTCCACTTT. This translates into CASRRDRFSPLHF.

The rearrangement links TRBV13 to TRBJ1-6, with D possibly matching TRBD1 (6 bases). The CDR3 length is 15 residues. Per germline, CDR1 PRHDT and CDR2 FYEKMQ (reference sequence). Trimming stripped 5 bases from V and 6 bases from J, with 14 bases between. Here the CDR3 reads CASSPTGSGNSPLHF. The DNA for the CDR3 is TGTGCCAGCAGCCCTACAGGGTCCGGTAATTCACCCCTCCACTTT.

V usage is TRBV2 and J usage is TRBJ1-4, with 8 bases fitting TRBD1. Trimming cost V 5 bases and J 5 bases; bases outside gene matches: 7. CDR3 length: 15 amino acids. Germline-derived CDR1 and CDR2 are SNHLY and FYNNEI. In DNA, the CDR3 is TGTGCCAGCAGTCCTAACAGGGGGGGGAATGAAAAACTGTTTTTT. It codes for CASSPNRGGNEKLFF.

The chain joins TRBV2 to TRBJ1-4, with 8 nucleotides matching TRBD1. The CDR3 runs to 15 residues. Germline loops: CDR1 SNHLY, CDR2 FYNNEI. V shed 3 bases and J 6 bases; nucleotides not matched to a gene: 6. As DNA, the CDR3 is TGTGCCAGCAGTGAGGTTGGGACAGGATATGAAAAACTGTTTTTT. Protein sequence: CASSEVGTGYEKLFF.

The chain links TRBV30 to TRBJ2-1; TRBD2 agrees at 9 bases. Germline lookup yields CDR1 GTSNPN and CDR2 SVGIG (reference sequence). CDR3 length: 13 residues. The V segment lost 5 bases and the J segment 4 bases; nucleotides outside the gene matches: 3. CDR3 protein: CAWAGGMYNEQFF. CDR3 nucleotide sequence: TGTGCCTGGGCGGGGGGGATGTACAATGAGCAGTTCTTC.

This chain connects TRBV7-3 to TRBJ2-1, with 8 bases lining up with TRBD2. J lost 4 bases, V lost 0 bases, and 8 bases had no gene match. Germline values: CDR1 SGHTA, CDR2 FQGTGA. This CDR3 has 17 residues. The CDR3 reads CASSLTKAGGRYNEQFF. In DNA, the CDR3 is TGTGCCAGCAGCTTAACGAAGGCGGGGGGCAGGTACAATGAGCAGTTCTTC.

V and J are TRBV19 and TRBJ1-2; D remains unclear. The CDR3 has 13 amino acids. CDR1 is LNHDA, CDR2 SQIVND, per germline (reference sequence). The V end lost 3 bases, the J end lost 3 bases, and 8 bases lay between the germline ends. CDR3: CASSMAPDYGYTF. In DNA form, the CDR3 reads TGTGCCAGTAGTATGGCACCCGACTATGGCTACACCTTC. Together with reference TRBV19 and TRBJ1-2, the CDR3 gives the full variable domain: DGGITQSPKYLFRKEGQNVTLSCEQNLNHDAMYWYRQDPGQGLRLIYYSQIVNDFQKGDIAEGYSVSREKKESFPLTVTSAQKNPTAFYLCASSMAPDYGYTFGSGTRLTVV.

This clone was seen only once. This rearrangement joins TRBV6-9 to TRBJ1-6, with 7 bases identical to TRBD1. CDR1 and CDR2 (germline): MNHGY, SVAAGI. Trimming cost V 2 bases and J 6 bases; bases outside gene matches: 4. The CDR3 runs to 15 residues. The CDR3 here is CASSYRDRSNSPLHF. As DNA, the CDR3 is TGTGCCAGCAGTTATCGGGACAGAAGTAATTCACCCCTCCACTTT.

The CDR3 loop reads CASSLVKGGGELFF. In nucleotides, the CDR3 is TGTGCCAGCAGCTTAGTCAAGGGAGGGGGGGAGCTGTTTTTT. The J gene is TRBJ2-2, the V gene TRBV7-2; 7 bases fit TRBD2. The CDR3 length is 14 residues. Trimming removed 1 base from V and 8 bases from J; junction bases left unmatched: 4. Germline V lookup: CDR1 SGHTA, CDR2 FQGNSA. The full variable domain, its missing parts supplied by reference TRBV7-2 and TRBJ2-2, is GAGVSQSPSNKVTEKGKDVELRCDPISGHTALYWYRQSLGQGLEFLIYFQGNSAPDKSGLPSDRFSAERTGGSVSTLTIQRTQQEDSAVYLCASSLVKGGGELFFGEGSRLTVL.

This chain connects TRBV30 to TRBJ2-5; maybe TRBD2 (5 bases). There are 13 residues in the CDR3. Looked up from germline, CDR1 is GTSNPN and CDR2 is SVGIG (reference sequence). V was shortened by 2 bases and J by 4 bases, with 11 bases between the two germline ends. The CDR3 coding sequence is TGTGCCTGGAGTCCTCTCCGGGGAGAGACCCAGTACTTC. This gives the protein CAWSPLRGETQYF.

The chain carries TRBV30 and TRBJ1-1; TRBD1 might be the D (6 bases). The CDR3 totals 14 residues. V was shortened by 2 bases and J by 1 base, with 11 bases between the two germline ends. Germline loops: CDR1 GTSNPN, CDR2 SVGIG (reference sequence). The CDR3 sequence is CAWSRLGGNTEAFF. CDR3 sequence (DNA): TGTGCCTGGAGTCGCTTAGGGGGGAACACTGAAGCTTTCTTT.

This chain joins TRBV5-1 and TRBJ1-4, with 8 bases identical to TRBD1. The J segment lost 7 bases and the V segment lost 3 bases, leaving 5 bases of the junction unmatched. There are 14 residues in the CDR3. Germline V gene data show CDR1 as SGHRS and CDR2 as YFSETQ. CDR3 loop: CASSSGQGGEKLFF. CDR3 bases: TGCGCCAGCAGCTCTGGACAGGGCGGTGAAAAACTGTTTTTT.

This clone appeared a single time. The J gene is TRBJ2-5, the V gene TRBV9; TRBD1 matches at 7 bases. Germline values: CDR1 SGDLS, CDR2 YYNGEE. Trimming at V came to 3 bases and at J to 5 bases, leaving 10 bases not matched to a gene. There are 15 residues in the CDR3. The CDR3 protein is CASSDTGAVVETQYF. DNA of the CDR3: TGTGCCAGCAGCGATACAGGGGCGGTCGTGGAGACCCAGTACTTC.

J is TRBJ2-3 and V is TRBV10-3; 8 bases align to TRBD2. Germline CDR1 is ENHRY and CDR2 is SYGVKD. The length of the CDR3 is 16 residues. J was trimmed by 2 bases and V by 2 bases; bases with no gene match: 6. CDR3 region: CAISEGSGGITDTQYF. The CDR3 DNA follows: TGTGCCATCAGTGAGGGAAGCGGGGGAATCACAGATACGCAGTATTTT.

The chain links TRBV5-4 to TRBJ2-3, with 10 bases fitting TRBD1. Germline loops: CDR1 SGHNT, CDR2 YYREEE (reference sequence). V shed 3 bases, J shed 3 bases, and the junction held 7 bases outside the gene matches. This CDR3 has 16 residues. CDR3 bases: TGTGCCAGCAGCTCTCGACAGGGGGCGCAAACAGATACGCAGTATTTT. This gives the protein CASSSRQGAQTDTQYF.

The J gene is TRBJ1-1, the V gene TRBV30; a weak D match, TRBD1 (5 bases). Germline V lookup: CDR1 GTSNPN, CDR2 SVGIG (reference sequence). The CDR3 is 15 residues long. V was trimmed by 8 bases and J by 4 bases, leaving 23 bases between them. The CDR3 region is CALIGALAVGTEAFF. The CDR3, as DNA: TGTGCCCTGATAGGGGCGTTAGCGGTGGGCACTGAAGCTTTCTTT.

The chain has TRBV6-6 and TRBJ1-1, with TRBD1 identical over 7 bases. The CDR3 has 13 residues. V shed 5 bases, J shed 3 bases, and the junction held 3 bases outside the gene matches. The germline V gene has CDR1 MNHNY and CDR2 SVGAGI (reference sequence). The CDR3 nucleotides are TGTGCCAGCAGTCCCACAGGGGACACTGAAGCTTTCTTT. Translation gives CASSPTGDTEAFF.

The CDR3 is CASSTRDRSSYEQYV. The CDR3 coding sequence is TGTGCCAGCAGCACAAGGGACAGGAGCTCCTACGAGCAGTACGTC. V and J are TRBV7-9 and TRBJ2-7; 8 bases are shared with TRBD1. This CDR3 region has 15 residues. V gave up 5 bases and J gave up 0 bases; unmatched junction bases: 6. Germline-derived CDR1 and CDR2 are SEHNR and FQNEAQ (reference sequence).

This chain joins TRBV5-1 and TRBJ2-2; 7 nucleotides align to TRBD1. Germline lookup yields CDR1 SGHRS and CDR2 YFSETQ. The CDR3 is made up of 15 amino acids. V shed 6 bases and J 3 bases; nucleotides not matched to a gene: 8. The CDR3 is CASTGLGGDTGELFF. CDR3 coding DNA: TGCGCCAGCACCGGCTTAGGGGGCGACACCGGGGAGCTGTTTTTT. Full variable domain (outside the CDR3, taken from reference TRBV5-1 and TRBJ2-2): KAGVTQTPRYLIKTRGQQVTLSCSPISGHRSVSWYQQTPGQGLQFLFEYFSETQRNKGNFPGRFSGRQFSNSRSEMNVSTLELGDSALYLCASTGLGGDTGELFFGEGSRLTVL.

V and J are TRBV11-2 and TRBJ2-7; 10 bases are a match to TRBD1. From germline, CDR1 is SGHAT and CDR2 FQNNGV. CDR3 length equals 18 residues. V was pared by 5 bases and J by 2 bases, with 15 bases of the junction left unmatched. This chain's CDR3 is CASSHWIPGQGNTYEQYV. The CDR3 DNA is TGTGCCAGCAGCCACTGGATCCCGGGACAGGGGAATACCTACGAGCAGTACGTC.

The chain uses TRBV10-3 and TRBJ1-3, with 9 bases fitting TRBD1. This CDR3 is 17 amino acids long. Germline V gene data show CDR1 as ENHRY and CDR2 as SYGVKD. V was pared by 1 base and J by 7 bases, with 11 bases of the junction left unmatched. The CDR3 DNA reads as TGTGCCATCAGTGAGTTGAACCCGGGACAGGGTTACAACACCATATATTTT. It yields the protein CAISELNPGQGYNTIYF.